Following are 27 T cell receptor beta chains from one sample sequenced in a study of neoadjuvant nivolumab and ipilimumab in lung cancer. This table comes from immunoSEQ multiplex PCR, and its TCRdb copy is limited to in-frame clones, with some not included. The data show tens of thousands of clones, more than 70% seen once. Here the sequenced sample was peripheral blood, taken before neoadjuvant nivolumab, alone or with ipilimumab. These receptors all come from an adult with non-small cell lung cancer.

The chain is built from TRBV9 and TRBJ1-3, with D unresolved. Trimming left V 0 bases short and J 4 bases short, with 8 bases between. The CDR3 covers 14 residues. Germline assignment: CDR1 SGDLS and CDR2 YYNGEE. CDR3: CASSVEGSGNTIYF. In DNA form, the CDR3 reads TGTGCCAGCAGCGTAGAGGGCTCCGGAAACACCATATATTTT.

This clone was counted a single time. The V call is TRBV2, the J call TRBJ1-1; D may be TRBD1 (5 bases). Germline V CDR1 and CDR2: SNHLY, FYNNEI. CDR3 length: 13 residues. Trimming took 8 bases from V and 7 from J, leaving 17 bases between them. CDR3 loop: CASPLLEGIEAFF. CDR3 in DNA: TGTGCCAGCCCTTTACTGGAGGGGATTGAAGCTTTCTTT.

The chain employs TRBV4-3 and TRBJ2-1; D gene ambiguous. The V end was cut by 0 bases, the J end by 3 bases, with 9 bases between. Germline-derived CDR1 and CDR2 are LGHNA and YSLEER. This CDR3 is 15 amino acids long. The CDR3 region has the DNA TGCGCCAGCAGCCAAGAGCGACAACTCTACAATGAGCAGTTCTTC. Its translation: CASSQERQLYNEQFF.

V usage is TRBV19 and J usage is TRBJ2-3; TRBD2 agrees at 10 bases. After removal of 5 bases from V and 1 base from J, the junction contained 9 bases not matched to a gene. This CDR3 spans 17 amino acids. Germline lookup yields CDR1 LNHDA and CDR2 SQIVND (reference sequence). The CDR3 region is CASSPLAGASGTDTQYF. DNA of the CDR3: TGTGCCAGTAGTCCGCTAGCGGGGGCCTCTGGCACAGATACGCAGTATTTT. Variable domain in full (rest from reference TRBV19 and TRBJ2-3): DGGITQSPKYLFRKEGQNVTLSCEQNLNHDAMYWYRQDPGQGLRLIYYSQIVNDFQKGDIAEGYSVSREKKESFPLTVTSAQKNPTAFYLCASSPLAGASGTDTQYFGPGTRLTVL.

This chain links TRBV2 with TRBJ1-6; D is uncertain. CDR3 size: 11 residues. The V gene's germline CDR1 is SNHLY and CDR2 FYNNEI. The V gene lost 9 bases and the J gene lost 7 bases, with 7 bases spanning the gap. The CDR3 coding sequence is TGTGCCAGATGTAAGAATTCACCCCTCCACTTT. This codes for CARCKNSPLHF.

V usage is TRBV18 and J usage is TRBJ2-3; TRBD2 is a possible D gene (5 bases). CDR3 length equals 15 residues. Per the germline V gene, CDR1 is KGHSH and CDR2 is LQKENI. Between the trimmed V and J ends, which lost 5 bases and 1 base, there was a span of 13 bases. The CDR3 DNA follows: TGTGCCAGCTCAGGTCAACTAGGAGGCACAGATACGCAGTATTTT. Its translation: CASSGQLGGTDTQYF.

There are a few counts of this clone. The chain couples TRBV5-8 to TRBJ1-5; D gene uncertain. The germline V and J ends were trimmed by 0 bases and 4 bases, with 11 bases remaining between them. From germline, CDR1 is SGHTS and CDR2 YDEGEE. This CDR3 is 15 amino acids long. CDR3 DNA: TGTGCCAGCAGCTTGGGAGCGGCTTCTAATCAGCCCCAGCATTTT. Protein product: CASSLGAASNQPQHF.

The chain links TRBV12-5 to TRBJ2-1; the match to TRBD1 covers 9 bases. CDR3 length: 15 residues. CDR1 and CDR2 (germline): LGHNT, FRNRAP. After removal of 8 bases from V and 5 bases from J, the junction contained 10 bases not matched to a gene. The chain's CDR3 is CASTQGTGLNNEQFF. Here the CDR3 DNA reads TGTGCTAGTACGCAGGGGACAGGGCTCAACAATGAGCAGTTCTTC. The whole variable domain, remainder taken from reference TRBV12-5 and TRBJ2-1, is DARVTQTPRHKVTEMGQEVTMRCQPILGHNTVFWYRQTMMQGLELLAYFRNRAPLDDSGMPKDRFSAEMPDATLATLKIQPSEPRDSAVYFCASTQGTGLNNEQFFGPGTRLTVL.

DNA for the CDR3: TGTGCCAGTAGATCATGGGACAGGACAAGCAATCAGCCCCAGCATTTT. Protein sequence: CASRSWDRTSNQPQHF. This chain links TRBV19 with TRBJ1-5, with 8 positions matching TRBD1. V trimming: 6 bases; J trimming: 1 base; junction bases outside the gene matches: 8. The CDR3 consists of 16 residues. Germline V gives CDR1 LNHDA, CDR2 SQIVND (reference sequence).

J is TRBJ2-7 and V is TRBV5-4; 8 bases are a match to TRBD1. Germline CDR1 SGHNT, CDR2 YYREEE (reference sequence). The CDR3 contains 13 residues. The ends lost 3 bases at V and 5 bases at J; junction bases unmatched: 4. The CDR3 protein is CASSYGQGDEQYF. DNA for the CDR3: TGTGCCAGCAGCTATGGACAGGGTGACGAGCAGTACTTC.

The rearrangement uses TRBV6-1 and TRBJ1-5; 7 bases agree with TRBD1. The CDR3 is 17 amino acids. J was trimmed by 3 bases and V by 4 bases; bases with no gene match: 12. Looked up from germline, CDR1 is MNHNS and CDR2 is SASEGT. This CDR3 reads CASSGRGQLGSNQPQHF. The DNA for the CDR3 is TGTGCCAGCAGTGGACGGGGACAGTTAGGTTCCAATCAGCCCCAGCATTTT.

The chain links TRBV15 to TRBJ2-7; either TRBD1 or TRBD2 may supply D (5 bases each). Trimming cost V 2 bases and J 0 bases, with 11 bases left between them. Germline lookup yields CDR1 LNHNV and CDR2 YYDKDF (reference sequence). The CDR3 is made up of 15 amino acids. The CDR3, as DNA: TGTGCCACCAGCAGAACCCGGGACGTCTCCTACGAGCAGTACTTC. Translation: CATSRTRDVSYEQYF. The variable domain in full, completed from reference TRBV15 and TRBJ2-7, reads DAMVIQNPRYQVTQFGKPVTLSCSQTLNHNVMYWYQQKSSQAPKLLFHYYDKDFNNEADTPDNFQSRRPNTSFCFLDIRSPGLGDTAMYLCATSRTRDVSYEQYFGPGTRLTVT.

The rearrangement links TRBV27 to TRBJ2-1; no definite D call. Deletions cut 0 bases from V and 5 bases from J, with 17 bases between. The CDR3 spans 17 residues. The germline gives CDR1 MNHEY, CDR2 SMNVEV (reference sequence). CDR3 nucleotide sequence: TGTGCCAGCAGTTTATCCAAGGCGTCCCCAGCTAACAATGAGCAGTTCTTC. Its protein is CASSLSKASPANNEQFF.

V gene TRBV29-1 combines with J gene TRBJ2-2; possibly TRBD2 for D (6 bases). V dropped 7 bases and J dropped 2 bases, with 14 bases sitting between them. This CDR3 is 14 amino acids long. Per the germline V gene, CDR1 is SQVTM and CDR2 is ANQGSEA. The CDR3 loop reads CSAVGGSNTGELFF. The DNA for the CDR3 is TGCAGCGCAGTGGGAGGCTCAAACACCGGGGAGCTGTTTTTT.

The rearrangement uses TRBV9 and TRBJ2-3; maybe TRBD1 (5 bases). The CDR3 contains 14 residues. The V and J ends lost 2 bases and 4 bases respectively, with 11 bases between them. Per germline, CDR1 SGDLS and CDR2 YYNGEE. CDR3 DNA sequence: TGTGCCAGCAGCGTTTCAGGGATCCCAGATACGCAGTATTTT. Protein product: CASSVSGIPDTQYF.

The chain uses TRBV5-4 and TRBJ2-2; either TRBD1 or TRBD2 may supply D (6 bases each). Deletions cut 4 bases from V and 5 bases from J, with 18 bases between. Germline lookup yields CDR1 SGHNT and CDR2 YYREEE (reference sequence). This CDR3 has 16 amino acids. The CDR3 bases are TGTGCCAGCAGCAGGAATAGGGGGGCGTGGACCGGGGAGCTGTTTTTT. This codes for CASSRNRGAWTGELFF.

The chain joins TRBV9 to TRBJ1-3, with TRBD1 as a possible D gene (5 bases). CDR1 and CDR2 (germline): SGDLS, YYNGEE. The CDR3 contains 16 residues. Between the trimmed V and J ends, which lost 0 bases and 0 bases, there was a span of 10 bases. The CDR3 loop is CASSVESGSSGNTIYF. CDR3 nucleotides: TGTGCCAGCAGCGTAGAGTCAGGGAGCTCTGGAAACACCATATATTTT.

This clone came up a few times. The rearrangement links TRBV5-4 to TRBJ2-7; TRBD2 matches at 12 bases. Germline CDR1 and CDR2: SGHNT and YYREEE (reference sequence). The CDR3 runs to 15 residues. V was clipped by 2 bases and J by 6 bases; unmatched bases: 6. CDR3 region: CASSFGLAGRSEQYF. CDR3 coding DNA: TGTGCCAGCAGCTTCGGACTAGCGGGGCGAAGCGAGCAGTACTTC.

V and J are TRBV7-3 and TRBJ2-7, with no clear D. Germline-derived CDR1 and CDR2 are SGHTA and FQGTGA. Trimming removed 5 bases at V and 1 base at J, with 12 bases between. The CDR3 totals 14 residues. As DNA, the CDR3 is TGTGCCAGCAGCACAAGCCGCATTTCCTACGAGCAGTACTTC. It specifies CASSTSRISYEQYF.

The chain is built from TRBV28 and TRBJ2-2, with D possibly TRBD1 on 6 matching bases. Germline CDR1 is MDHEN and CDR2 is SYDVKM. The CDR3 length is 15 residues. V dropped 6 bases and J dropped 6 bases, with 17 bases sitting between them. CDR3 nucleotide sequence: TGTGCCAGCAGCCAGCACAGGGCACCGCCCGGGGAGCTGTTTTTT. Its translation: CASSQHRAPPGELFF.

This chain joins TRBV5-1 and TRBJ1-4; tentative D call: TRBD1 (5 bases). Germline assignment: CDR1 SGHRS and CDR2 YFSETQ. CDR3 length equals 15 residues. Between the trimmed V and J ends, which lost 0 bases and 3 bases, there was a span of 9 bases. CDR3 bases: TGCGCCAGCAGCTTGGCCGTCAGGGCTAATGAAAAACTGTTTTTT. Protein product: CASSLAVRANEKLFF.

This chain joins TRBV9 and TRBJ2-1; 11 nucleotides align to TRBD2. CDR3 length: 16 residues. The V gene end was trimmed by 4 bases and the J gene end by 2 bases; junction bases not matched to a gene: 5. Germline values: CDR1 SGDLS, CDR2 YYNGEE. DNA of the CDR3: TGTGCCAGCAGCATTAGCGGGGGGGCCGCCTACAATGAGCAGTTCTTC. Translating gives CASSISGGAAYNEQFF.

The chain is built from TRBV7-8 and TRBJ2-3; tentatively, D is TRBD2 (5 bases). V was shortened by 1 base and J by 0 bases, with 11 bases between the two germline ends. In germline, CDR1 is SGHVS, CDR2 FQNEAQ. CDR3 size: 16 residues. The CDR3 bases are TGTGCCAGCAGCTTAGGTTTCAGGACTAGCACAGATACGCAGTATTTT. Protein product: CASSLGFRTSTDTQYF.

V and J are TRBV9 and TRBJ1-1; no definite D call. CDR1 SGDLS and CDR2 YYNGEE come from the germline V gene. The V and J ends lost 5 bases and 2 bases respectively, with 10 bases between them. This CDR3 has 13 amino acids. CDR3 protein: CASSVTENTEAFF. DNA of the CDR3: TGTGCCAGCAGTGTCACCGAAAACACTGAAGCTTTCTTT. The full variable domain, in which reference TRBV9 and TRBJ1-1 provide the parts outside the CDR3, is DSGVTQTPKHLITATGQRVTLRCSPRSGDLSVYWYQQSLDQGLQFLIQYYNGEERAKGNILERFSAQQFPDLHSELNLSSLELGDSALYFCASSVTENTEAFFGQGTRLTVV.

V usage is TRBV6-5 and J usage is TRBJ2-5, with D unresolved. This CDR3 region has 14 residues. Germline lookup yields CDR1 MNHEY and CDR2 SVGAGI. Trimming stripped 0 bases from V and 5 bases from J, with 10 bases between. The CDR3 protein is CASSYSTVGETQYF. DNA of the CDR3: TGTGCCAGCAGTTACTCGACTGTCGGCGAGACCCAGTACTTC.

CDR3 DNA sequence: TGTGCCAGCAGCTACCTCCTAGCGGCCTCCTACGAGCAGTACTTC. This gives the protein CASSYLLAASYEQYF. The chain links TRBV5-6 to TRBJ2-7; 7 bases map to TRBD2. The CDR3 sequence is 15 residues long. Germline trimming cut 3 bases from V and 0 bases from J; bases unmatched to any gene: 6. Germline V gene data show CDR1 as SGHDT and CDR2 as YYEEEE.

The CDR3 nucleotides are TGTGCCAGCAGCCAGTATACGGGGACTGTTGAAAAACTGTTTTTT. Protein sequence: CASSQYTGTVEKLFF. The V and J genes are TRBV14 and TRBJ1-4; tentatively, D is TRBD1 (5 bases). This CDR3 is built from 15 residues. Germline V CDR1 and CDR2: SGHDN, FVKESK. Deletions cut 3 bases from V and 7 bases from J, with 15 bases between. The variable domain in full, with the rest retrieved from reference TRBV14 and TRBJ1-4, is EAGVTQFPSHSVIEKGQTVTLRCDPISGHDNLYWYRRVMGKEIKFLLHFVKESKQDESGMPNNRFLAERTGGTYSTLKVQPAELEDSGVYFCASSQYTGTVEKLFFGSGTQLSVL.